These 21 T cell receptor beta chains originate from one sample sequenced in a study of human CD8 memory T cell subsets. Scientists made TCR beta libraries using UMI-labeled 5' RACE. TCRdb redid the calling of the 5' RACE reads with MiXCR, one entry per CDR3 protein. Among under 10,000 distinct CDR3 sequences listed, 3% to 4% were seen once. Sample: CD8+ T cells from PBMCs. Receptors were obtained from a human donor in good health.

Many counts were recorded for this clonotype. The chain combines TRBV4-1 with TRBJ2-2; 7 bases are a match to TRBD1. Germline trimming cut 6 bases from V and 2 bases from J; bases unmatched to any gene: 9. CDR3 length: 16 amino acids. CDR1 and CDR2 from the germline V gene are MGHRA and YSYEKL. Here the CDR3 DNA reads TGCGCCAGCAGTCAAAGGTCAGGGGGAAACACCGGGGAGCTGTTTTTT. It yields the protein CASSQRSGGNTGELFF.

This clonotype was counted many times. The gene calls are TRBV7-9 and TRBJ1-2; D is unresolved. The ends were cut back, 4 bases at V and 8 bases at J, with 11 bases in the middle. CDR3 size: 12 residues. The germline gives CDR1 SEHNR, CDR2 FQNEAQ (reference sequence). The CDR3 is CASSSYTDGYTF. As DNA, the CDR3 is TGTGCCAGCAGCTCGTATACGGACGGCTACACCTTC.

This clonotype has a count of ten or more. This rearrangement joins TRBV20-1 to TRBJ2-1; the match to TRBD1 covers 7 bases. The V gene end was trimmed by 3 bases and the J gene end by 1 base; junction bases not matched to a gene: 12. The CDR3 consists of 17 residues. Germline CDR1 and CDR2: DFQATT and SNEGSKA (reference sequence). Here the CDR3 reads CSASIADRVISYNEQFF. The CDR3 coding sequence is TGCAGTGCTAGTATAGCCGACAGGGTAATTTCCTACAATGAGCAGTTCTTC.

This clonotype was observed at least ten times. The CDR3 coding sequence is TGTGCCACCAGCCGCCTTTCGGGACACCATTTGGCTTACACCGGGGAGCTGTTTTTT. Amino acids: CATSRLSGHHLAYTGELFF. This chain uses TRBV15 with TRBJ2-2; a possible D gene is TRBD1 (6 bases). The CDR3 runs 19 residues. CDR1 LNHNV and CDR2 YYDKDF come from the germline V gene (reference sequence). V dropped 5 bases and J dropped 3 bases, with 25 bases sitting between them.

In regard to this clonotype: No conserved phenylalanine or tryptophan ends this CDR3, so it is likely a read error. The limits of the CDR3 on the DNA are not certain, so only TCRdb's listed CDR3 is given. The CDR3 is CASSLTPRTSSSTNTAYL. The chain is built from TRBV7-6 and TRBJ2-3. The CDR3 spans 18 amino acids, including both terminal residues. Germline V gives CDR1 SGHVS, CDR2 FNYEAQ.

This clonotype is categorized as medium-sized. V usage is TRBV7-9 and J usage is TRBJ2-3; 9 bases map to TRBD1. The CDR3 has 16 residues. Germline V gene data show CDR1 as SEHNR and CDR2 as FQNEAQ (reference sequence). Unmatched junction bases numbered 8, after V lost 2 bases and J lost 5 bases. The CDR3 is CASSLLRTGEGDTQYF. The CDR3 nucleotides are TGTGCCAGCAGCTTATTGCGGACAGGGGAGGGAGATACGCAGTATTTT.

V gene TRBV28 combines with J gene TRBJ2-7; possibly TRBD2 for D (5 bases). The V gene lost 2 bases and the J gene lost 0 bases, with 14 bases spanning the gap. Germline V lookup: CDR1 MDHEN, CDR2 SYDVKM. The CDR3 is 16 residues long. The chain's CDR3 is CASSLPRTELSYEQYF. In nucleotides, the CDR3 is TGTGCCAGCAGTTTACCCAGGACTGAGCTCTCCTACGAGCAGTACTTC.

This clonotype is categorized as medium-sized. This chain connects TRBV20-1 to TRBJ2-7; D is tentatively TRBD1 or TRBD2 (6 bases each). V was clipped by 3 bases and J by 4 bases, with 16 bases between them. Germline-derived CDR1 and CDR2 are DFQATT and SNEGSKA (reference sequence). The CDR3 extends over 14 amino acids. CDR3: CSARKGGREYEQYF. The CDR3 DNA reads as TGCAGTGCTAGGAAAGGGGGGAGAGAGTACGAGCAGTACTTC.

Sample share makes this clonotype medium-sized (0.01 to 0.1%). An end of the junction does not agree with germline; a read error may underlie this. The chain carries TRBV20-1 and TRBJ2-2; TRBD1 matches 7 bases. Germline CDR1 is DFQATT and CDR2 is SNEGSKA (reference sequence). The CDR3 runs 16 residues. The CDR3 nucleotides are TGCAGTGCTAGGTCGGGTCCAGGGGGTGATTCCGGAGAGCTGTTTTTT. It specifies CSARSGPGGDSGELFF.

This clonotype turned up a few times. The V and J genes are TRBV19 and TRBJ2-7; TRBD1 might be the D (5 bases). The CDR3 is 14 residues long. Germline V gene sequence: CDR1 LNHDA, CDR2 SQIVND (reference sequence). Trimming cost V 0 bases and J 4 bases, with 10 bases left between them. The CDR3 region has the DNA TGTGCCAGTAGTATAGATCTTGGACAATACGAGCAGTACTTC. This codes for CASSIDLGQYEQYF.

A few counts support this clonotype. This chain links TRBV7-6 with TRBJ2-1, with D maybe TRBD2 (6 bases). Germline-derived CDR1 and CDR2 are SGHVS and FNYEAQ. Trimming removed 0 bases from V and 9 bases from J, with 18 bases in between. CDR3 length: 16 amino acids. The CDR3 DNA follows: TGTGCCAGCAGCTTAGCGTCGAGCGGAGGGGTCGGTGAGCAGTTCTTC. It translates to CASSLASSGGVGEQFF.

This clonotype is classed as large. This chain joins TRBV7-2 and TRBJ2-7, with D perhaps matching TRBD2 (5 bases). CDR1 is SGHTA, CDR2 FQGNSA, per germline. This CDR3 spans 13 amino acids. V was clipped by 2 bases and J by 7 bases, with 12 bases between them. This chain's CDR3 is CASSLSGSWEQYF. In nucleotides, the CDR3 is TGTGCCAGCAGCTTATCGGGGAGTTGGGAGCAGTACTTC.

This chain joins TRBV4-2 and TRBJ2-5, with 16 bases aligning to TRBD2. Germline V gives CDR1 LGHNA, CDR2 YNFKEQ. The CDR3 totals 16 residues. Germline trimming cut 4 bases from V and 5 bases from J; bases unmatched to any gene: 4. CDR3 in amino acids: CASSPGLAGGPETQYF. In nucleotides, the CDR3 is TGTGCCAGCAGCCCGGGACTAGCGGGGGGGCCGGAGACCCAGTACTTC.

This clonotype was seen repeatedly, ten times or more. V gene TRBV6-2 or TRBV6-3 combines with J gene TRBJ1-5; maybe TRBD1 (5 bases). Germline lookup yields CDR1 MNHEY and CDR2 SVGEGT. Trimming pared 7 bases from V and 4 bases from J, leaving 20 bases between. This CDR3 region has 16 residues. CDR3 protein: CASTPWGGDRNQPQHF. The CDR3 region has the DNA TGTGCCAGCACCCCCTGGGGAGGGGATCGTAATCAGCCCCAGCATTTT.

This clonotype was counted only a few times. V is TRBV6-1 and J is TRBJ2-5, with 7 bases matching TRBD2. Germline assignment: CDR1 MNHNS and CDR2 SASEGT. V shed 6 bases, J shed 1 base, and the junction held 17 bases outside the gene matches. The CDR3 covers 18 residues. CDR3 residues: CASSLPLAASDPQETQYF. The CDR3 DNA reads TGTGCCAGCAGCCTACCGCTAGCGGCTAGTGACCCCCAAGAGACCCAGTACTTC.

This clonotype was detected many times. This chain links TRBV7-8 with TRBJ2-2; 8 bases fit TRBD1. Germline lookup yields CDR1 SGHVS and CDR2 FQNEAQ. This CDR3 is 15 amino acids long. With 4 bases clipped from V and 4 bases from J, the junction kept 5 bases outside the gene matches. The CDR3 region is CASSYGTGITGELFF. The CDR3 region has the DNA TGTGCCAGCAGCTACGGGACAGGAATCACCGGGGAGCTGTTTTTT.

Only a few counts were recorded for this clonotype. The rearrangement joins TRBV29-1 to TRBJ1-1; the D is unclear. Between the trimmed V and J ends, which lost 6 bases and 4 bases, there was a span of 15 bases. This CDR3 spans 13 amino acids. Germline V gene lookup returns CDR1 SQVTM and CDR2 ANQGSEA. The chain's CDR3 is CSVRPREATEAFF. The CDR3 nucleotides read TGCAGCGTGCGGCCTCGGGAGGCCACTGAAGCTTTCTTT.

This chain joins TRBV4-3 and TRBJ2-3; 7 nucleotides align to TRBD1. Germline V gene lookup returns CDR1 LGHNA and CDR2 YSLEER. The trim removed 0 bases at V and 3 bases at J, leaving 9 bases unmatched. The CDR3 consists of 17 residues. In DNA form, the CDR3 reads TGCGCCAGCAGCCAAGACGCCGCAGGGACAGTAACAGATACGCAGTATTTT. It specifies CASSQDAAGTVTDTQYF.

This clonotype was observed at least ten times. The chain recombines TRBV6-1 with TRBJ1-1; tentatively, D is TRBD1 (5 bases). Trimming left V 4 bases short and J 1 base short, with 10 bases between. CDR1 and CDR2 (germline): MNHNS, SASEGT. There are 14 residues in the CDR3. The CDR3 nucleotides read TGTGCCAGCAGTGTGGGGGGAACGAACACTGAAGCTTTCTTT. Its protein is CASSVGGTNTEAFF.

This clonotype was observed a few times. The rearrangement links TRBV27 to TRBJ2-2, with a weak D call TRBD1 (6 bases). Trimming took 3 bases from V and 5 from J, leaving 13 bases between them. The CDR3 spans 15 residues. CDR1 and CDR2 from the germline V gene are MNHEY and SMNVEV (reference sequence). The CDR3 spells CASSFIQGRTGELFF. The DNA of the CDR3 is TGTGCCAGCAGTTTTATCCAGGGGCGGACCGGGGAGCTGTTTTTT.

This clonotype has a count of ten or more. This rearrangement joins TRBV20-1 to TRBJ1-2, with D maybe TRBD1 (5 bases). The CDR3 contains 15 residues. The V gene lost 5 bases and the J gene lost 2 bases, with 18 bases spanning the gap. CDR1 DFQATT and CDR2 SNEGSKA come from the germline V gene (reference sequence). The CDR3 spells CSAQEVLGGNYGYTF. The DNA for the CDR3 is TGCAGTGCTCAGGAGGTATTGGGGGGAAACTATGGCTACACCTTC.